The rows below give T cell receptor beta chains drawn from one sample of a study of post-analysis software for immune sequencing data. A single record per CDR3 protein comes from TCRdb applying MiXCR to the PCR reads. The sample lists some 690,000 distinct CDR3 sequences; more than 50% were seen once. The sequencing input was blood. The receptors shown here come from a girl aged 2 to 10 with multiple sclerosis. Each CDR3 is given with its conserved first and last residue. A D gene is named only where the DNA matches it firmly. A row's size may be missing; if present it is once, few, many or a size class.

J: TRBJ2-1
D: -
size: few
V: TRBV6-6
DNA: TGTGCCAGCAGTTACTCAGAGGGAGAGCAGTTCTTC
CDR3: CASSYSEGEQFF

J: TRBJ1-2
D: -
size: once
V: TRBV20-1
DNA: TGCAGTGCTAGAGATTGGGCAGATGGCTACACCTTC
CDR3: CSARDWADGYTF

J: TRBJ2-1
D: -
size: once
V: TRBV12-3/TRBV12-4
DNA: TGTGCCAGCAGTTTAGTGGTGGCCCCGTACAATGAGCAGTTCTTC
CDR3: CASSLVVAPYNEQFF

J: TRBJ2-7
D: -
size: -
V: TRBV20-1
DNA: TGCAGTGCTAGAGCCGAGGGCTACGAGCAGTACTTC
CDR3: CSARAEGYEQYF

J: TRBJ2-3
D: TRBD1
size: few
V: TRBV18
DNA: TGTGCCAGCTCACCGCGGGACAGGGGAACAGATACGCAGTATTTT
CDR3: CASSPRDRGTDTQYF

J: TRBJ2-1
D: -
size: -
V: TRBV6-5
DNA: TGTGCCAGCAGTTACAGGGGGGTCTACAATGAGCAGTTCTTC
CDR3: CASSYRGVYNEQFF

J: TRBJ2-7
D: -
size: -
V: TRBV7-9
DNA: TGTGCCTGCAGCTGGGGAGCTTGGGACGAGCAGTACTTC
CDR3: CACSWGAWDEQYF

J: TRBJ1-4
D: -
size: -
V: TRBV6-6
DNA: TGTGCCAGCAGTACAGGGATGGGAAGCGAAAAACTGTTTTTT
CDR3: CASSTGMGSEKLFF

J: TRBJ2-3
D: TRBD2
size: few
V: TRBV4-2
DNA: TGTGCCAGCAGCCAAGATATGGCGGGAGAGGCAGATACGCAGTATTTT
CDR3: CASSQDMAGEADTQYF

J: TRBJ1-2
D: -
size: -
V: TRBV6-5
DNA: TGTGCCAGCAGTTACGCCGGGACCGCATACCCTTCGGACTATGGCTACACCTTC
CDR3: CASSYAGTAYPSDYGYTF

J: TRBJ1-1
D: -
size: -
V: TRBV5-6
DNA: TGTGCCAGCAGCTCGGGGGCTCGGAGTTTAGCTTTCTTT
CDR3: CASSSGARSLAFF

J: TRBJ2-5
D: -
size: once
V: TRBV9
DNA: TGTGCCAGCAGCCCATATGACGCCCCCCGGGTCACCCAGTACTTC
CDR3: CASSPYDAPRVTQYF

J: TRBJ2-6
D: TRBD1
size: -
V: TRBV7-9
DNA: TGTGCCAGCAGAACATCAGGGGGCGCTGGGGCCAACGTCCTGACTTTC
CDR3: CASRTSGGAGANVLTF

J: TRBJ2-1
D: TRBD2
size: -
V: TRBV20-1
DNA: TGCAGTGCTAGCGACTTCCGGCGGGAGTACGGGGGGAATGAGCAGTTCTTC
CDR3: CSASDFRREYGGNEQFF

J: TRBJ2-7
D: TRBD2
size: once
V: TRBV20-1
DNA: TGCAGTGCTAGTGCTCTAGCGGGAGTCTCCTACGAGCAGTACTTC
CDR3: CSASALAGVSYEQYF

J: TRBJ1-1
D: -
size: many
V: TRBV20-1
DNA: TGCAGTGCCCCTATTCCGGGACGGACTATGAACACTGAAGCTTTCTTT
CDR3: CSAPIPGRTMNTEAFF

J: TRBJ2-1
D: -
size: -
V: TRBV27
DNA: TGTGCCTCCGGGACACTCGGCTACAATGAGCAGTTCTTC
CDR3: CASGTLGYNEQFF

J: TRBJ1-4
D: TRBD1
size: -
V: TRBV20-1
DNA: TGCAGTGCACCCAGGGGACAGGGGGAAAAACTGTTTTTT
CDR3: CSAPRGQGEKLFF

J: TRBJ2-7
D: -
size: -
V: TRBV6-2/TRBV6-3
DNA: TGTGCCAGCAGGGCCAACGGACCCTACGAGCAGTACTTC
CDR3: CASRANGPYEQYF

J: TRBJ2-1
D: -
size: -
V: TRBV20-1
DNA: TGCAGTGCTTGGGGGGTAGCAGGAGTAGGGGGCAATGAGCAGTTCTTC
CDR3: CSAWGVAGVGGNEQFF

J: TRBJ2-3
D: -
size: -
V: TRBV20-1
DNA: TGCAGTGCTGCTAGGCCGTCCGGGGATACGCAGTATTTT
CDR3: CSAARPSGDTQYF

J: TRBJ2-1
D: TRBD1
size: -
V: TRBV5-1
DNA: TGCGCCAGCAGCTTGGGGGGACAGACTGAGCAGTTCTTC
CDR3: CASSLGGQTEQFF